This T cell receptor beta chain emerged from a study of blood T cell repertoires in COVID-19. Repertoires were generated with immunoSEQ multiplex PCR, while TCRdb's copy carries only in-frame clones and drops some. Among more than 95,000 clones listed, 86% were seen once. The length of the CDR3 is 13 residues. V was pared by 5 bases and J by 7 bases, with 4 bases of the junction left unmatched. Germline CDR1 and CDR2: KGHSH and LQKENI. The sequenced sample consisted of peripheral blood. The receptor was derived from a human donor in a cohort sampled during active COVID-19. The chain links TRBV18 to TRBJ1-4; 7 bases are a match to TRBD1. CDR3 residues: CASSATGLEKLFF. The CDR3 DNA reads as TGTGCCAGCTCAGCGACAGGGCTTGAAAAACTGTTTTTT.